A selection of T cell receptor beta chains follows, all from one sample in a study of CD4 T cell repertoires in COVID-19. TCRdb keeps only in-frame clones here, not all; method: immunoSEQ multiplex PCR. Seen here are roughly 23,000 clones, more than 75% observed once, and the top ten hold roughly 0.59%. The sample consisted of central memory CD4+ T cells from blood, taken before the COVID-19 pandemic. The receptors were sampled from a human donor who had COVID-19. Each CDR3 is given with its conserved first and last residue. Fields, in order: V gene, clone size, D gene, J gene, CDR3 protein, CDR3 DNA. A D gene is named only where the DNA matches it firmly. Size is omitted from some rows. Given values are once, few, many or a class for expanded clones.

TRBV18	-	TRBD1	TRBJ1-5	CASSTQGKDQPQHF	TGTGCCAGCTCAACACAGGGGAAGGATCAGCCCCAGCATTTT
TRBV18	-	-	TRBJ1-5	CASSPGGGRDQPQHF	TGTGCCAGCTCACCGGGGGGGGGTAGAGATCAGCCCCAGCATTTT
TRBV7-2	-	-	TRBJ1-6	CASSFAGKNNSPLHF	TGTGCCAGCAGCTTCGCAGGGAAGAATAATTCACCCCTCCACTTT
TRBV6-5	-	-	TRBJ2-2	CASSYTWNTGELFF	TGTGCCAGCAGTTACACTTGGAACACCGGGGAGCTGTTTTTT
TRBV6-5	-	-	TRBJ2-7	CASSQTGREQYF	TGTGCCAGCAGCCAAACAGGGCGGGAGCAGTACTTC
TRBV15	-	TRBD2	TRBJ2-5	CATSRGISGGQETQYF	TGTGCCACCAGCAGAGGCATTAGCGGGGGACAAGAGACCCAGTACTTC
TRBV5-1	few	-	TRBJ2-1	CASSLGGARSYNEQFF	TGCGCCAGCAGCTTAGGTGGAGCACGCTCCTACAATGAGCAGTTCTTC
TRBV5-1	-	TRBD2	TRBJ2-1	CASSRRGGENEQFF	TGCGCCAGCAGCAGACGTGGGGGGGAGAATGAGCAGTTCTTC
TRBV9	-	TRBD2	TRBJ2-3	CASSVGLARTDTQYF	TGTGCCAGCAGCGTAGGACTAGCTCGCACAGATACGCAGTATTTT
TRBV7-8	-	TRBD2	TRBJ2-1	CASTMPVLAGDKFF	TGTGCCAGCACCATGCCGGTTCTAGCGGGAGATAAGTTCTTC